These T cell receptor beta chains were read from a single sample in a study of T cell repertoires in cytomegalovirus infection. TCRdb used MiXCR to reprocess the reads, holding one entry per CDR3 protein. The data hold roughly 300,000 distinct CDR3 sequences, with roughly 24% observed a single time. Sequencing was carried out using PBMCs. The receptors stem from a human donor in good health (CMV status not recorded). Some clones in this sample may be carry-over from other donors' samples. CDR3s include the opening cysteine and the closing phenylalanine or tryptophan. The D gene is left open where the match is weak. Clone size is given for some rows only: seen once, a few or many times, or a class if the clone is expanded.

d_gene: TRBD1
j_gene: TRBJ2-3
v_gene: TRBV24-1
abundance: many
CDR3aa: CATSDVTGGYTQYF
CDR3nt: TGTGCCACCAGTGACGTGACAGGGGGATATACGCAGTATTTT

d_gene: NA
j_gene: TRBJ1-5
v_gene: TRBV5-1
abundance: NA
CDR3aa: CASSLEGRDQPQHF
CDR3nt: TGCGCCAGCAGCTTGGAGGGTAGGGATCAGCCCCAGCATTTT

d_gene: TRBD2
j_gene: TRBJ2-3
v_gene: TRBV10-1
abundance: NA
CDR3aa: CASSEGSGIDGTDTQYF
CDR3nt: TGCGCCAGCAGTGAGGGGAGCGGGATTGATGGCACAGATACGCAGTATTTT

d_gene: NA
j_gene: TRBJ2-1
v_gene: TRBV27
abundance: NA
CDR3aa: CASSTRDTERVNNEQFF
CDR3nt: TGTGCCAGCAGTACAAGAGACACAGAAAGGGTAAACAATGAGCAGTTCTTC

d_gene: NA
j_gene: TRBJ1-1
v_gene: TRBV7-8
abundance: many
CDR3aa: CASSLLLGLAFF
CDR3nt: TGTGCCAGCAGCTTATTACTCGGTCTGGCTTTCTTT

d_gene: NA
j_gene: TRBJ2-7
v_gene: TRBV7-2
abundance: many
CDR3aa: CASSLRRVGYEQYF
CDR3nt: TGTGCCAGCAGCTTAAGGCGGGTAGGGTACGAGCAGTACTTC

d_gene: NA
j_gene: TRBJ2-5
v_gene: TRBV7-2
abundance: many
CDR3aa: CASSYRTEETQYF
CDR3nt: TGTGCCAGCAGCTATCGGACAGAAGAGACCCAGTACTTC

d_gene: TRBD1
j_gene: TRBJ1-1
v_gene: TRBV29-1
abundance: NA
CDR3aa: CSVRSGGTEAFF
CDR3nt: TGCAGCGTTCGATCAGGGGGCACTGAAGCTTTCTTT

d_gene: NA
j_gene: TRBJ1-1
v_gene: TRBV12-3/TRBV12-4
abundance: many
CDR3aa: CASSLAKGGAFF
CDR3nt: TGTGCCAGCAGTTTAGCGAAGGGGGGAGCTTTCTTT

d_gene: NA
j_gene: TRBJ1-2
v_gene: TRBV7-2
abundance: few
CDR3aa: CASSVTGFGYTF
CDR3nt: TGTGCCAGCAGCGTCACAGGGTTTGGCTACACCTTC

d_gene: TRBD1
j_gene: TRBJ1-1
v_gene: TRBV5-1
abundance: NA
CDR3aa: CASRQITGEGTEAFF
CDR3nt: TGCGCCAGCAGGCAGATTACAGGGGAGGGGACTGAAGCTTTCTTT

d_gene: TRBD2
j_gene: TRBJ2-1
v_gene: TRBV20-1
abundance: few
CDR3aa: CSAPILAGVGNEQFF
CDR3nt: TGCAGTGCCCCTATACTAGCGGGAGTGGGAAATGAGCAGTTCTTC

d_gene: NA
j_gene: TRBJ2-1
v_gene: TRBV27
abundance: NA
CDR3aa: CASSLDTRELGNEQFF
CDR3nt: TGTGCCAGCAGTTTAGATACCCGAGAATTGGGCAATGAGCAGTTCTTC

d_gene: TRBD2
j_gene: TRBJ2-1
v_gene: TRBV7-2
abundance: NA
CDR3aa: CASSLVAGAGNEQFF
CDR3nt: TGTGCCAGCAGCTTAGTGGCGGGAGCGGGTAATGAGCAGTTCTTC

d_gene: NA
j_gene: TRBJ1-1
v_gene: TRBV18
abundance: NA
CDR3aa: CASSRDSNTEAFF
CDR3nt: TGTGCCAGCTCACGAGACTCGAACACTGAAGCTTTCTTT

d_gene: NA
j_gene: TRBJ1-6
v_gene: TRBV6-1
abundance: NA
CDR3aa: CASSEALGVRVGSPLHF
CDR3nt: TGTGCCAGCAGTGAAGCGCTCGGAGTGAGGGTAGGCTCACCCCTCCACTTT

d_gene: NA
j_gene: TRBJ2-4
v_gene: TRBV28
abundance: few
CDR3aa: CASSLTPRTGAKNIQYF
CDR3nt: TGTGCCAGCAGTTTAACCCCCCGCACAGGAGCCAAAAACATTCAGTACTTC

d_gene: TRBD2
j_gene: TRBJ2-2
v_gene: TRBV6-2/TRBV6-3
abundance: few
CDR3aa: CASHIPGLAGFGELFF
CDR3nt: TGTGCCAGCCACATTCCGGGACTAGCGGGATTTGGGGAGCTGTTTTTT

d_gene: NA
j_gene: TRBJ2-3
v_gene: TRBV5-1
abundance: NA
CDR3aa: CASSLETQTPQYF
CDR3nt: TGCGCCAGCAGCTTGGAGACACAGACTCCGCAGTATTTT

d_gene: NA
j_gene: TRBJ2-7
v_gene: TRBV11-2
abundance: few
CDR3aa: CASSAHQTSYEQYF
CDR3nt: TGTGCCAGCAGCGCCCACCAGACTAGCTACGAGCAGTACTTC

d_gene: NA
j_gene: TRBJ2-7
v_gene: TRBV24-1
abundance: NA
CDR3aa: CATSDPSRAQGHEQYF
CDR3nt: TGTGCCACCAGTGATCCCTCAAGGGCACAGGGCCACGAGCAGTACTTC

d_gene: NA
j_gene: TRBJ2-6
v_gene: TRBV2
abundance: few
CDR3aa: CASRAGAGANVLTF
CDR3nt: TGTGCCAGCAGGGCAGGGGCTGGGGCCAACGTCCTGACTTTC

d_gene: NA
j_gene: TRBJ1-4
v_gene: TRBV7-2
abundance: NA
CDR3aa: CASSLAKSGPNEKLFF
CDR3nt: TGTGCCAGCAGCTTAGCGAAGTCGGGGCCTAATGAAAAACTGTTTTTT